The T cell receptor beta chain under discussion was sequenced for a study of blood T cell repertoires in COVID-19. As processed by the authors: Nucleated cell number was recorded as an estimate derived from reference gene primer amplification. Here immunoSEQ multiplex PCR was the method, and the copy in TCRdb shows in-frame clones only, minus some. That table is the source of V, J and clone size, and D and trimming were worked out from the DNA. The repertoire has more than 150,000 clones, more than 60% of them found once; the top ten carry about 13%. V lost 4 bases to trimming and J lost 4 bases, with 6 bases between them. Germline loops: CDR1 SGDLS, CDR2 YYNGEE. CDR3 length: 12 residues.

Sequenced sample: peripheral blood. The chain joins TRBV9 to TRBJ2-1; D is unresolved. The TCR comes from a man aged 50 to 60 who had recovered from COVID-19. The CDR3 bases are TGTGCCAGCAGCCCCCTTTACAATGAGCAGTTCTTC. Its translation is CASSPLYNEQFF.